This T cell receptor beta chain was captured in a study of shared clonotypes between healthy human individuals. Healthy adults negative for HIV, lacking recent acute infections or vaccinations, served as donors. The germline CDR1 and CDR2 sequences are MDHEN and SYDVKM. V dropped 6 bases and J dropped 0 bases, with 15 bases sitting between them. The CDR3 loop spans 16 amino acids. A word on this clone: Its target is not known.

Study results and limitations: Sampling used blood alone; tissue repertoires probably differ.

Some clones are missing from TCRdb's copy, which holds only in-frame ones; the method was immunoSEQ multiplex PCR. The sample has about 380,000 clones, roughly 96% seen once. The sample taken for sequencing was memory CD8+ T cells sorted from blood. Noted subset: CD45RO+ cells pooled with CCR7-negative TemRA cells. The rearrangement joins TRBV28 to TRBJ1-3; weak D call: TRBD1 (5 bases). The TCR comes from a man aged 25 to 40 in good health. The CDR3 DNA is TGTGCCAGCAGACGTGAAGGGGTACCCTCTGGAAACACCATATATTTT. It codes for CASRREGVPSGNTIYF.